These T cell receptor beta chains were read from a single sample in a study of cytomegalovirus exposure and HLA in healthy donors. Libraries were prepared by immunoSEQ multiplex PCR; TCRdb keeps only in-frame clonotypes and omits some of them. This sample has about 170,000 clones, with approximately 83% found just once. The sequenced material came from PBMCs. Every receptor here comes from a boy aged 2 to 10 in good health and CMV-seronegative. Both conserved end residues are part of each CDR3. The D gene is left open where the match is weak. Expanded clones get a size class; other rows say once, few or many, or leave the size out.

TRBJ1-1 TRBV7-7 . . CASSLAMGVGRPNTEAFF TGTGCTAGCAGCTTAGCAATGGGGGTGGGGAGGCCTAACACTGAAGCTTTCTTT
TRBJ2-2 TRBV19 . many CASSIYSVSNTGELFF TGTGCCAGTAGTATATATTCGGTATCGAACACCGGGGAGCTGTTTTTT
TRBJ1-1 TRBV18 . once CASSHRSTNTEAFF TGTGCCAGCTCCCACAGGTCCACGAACACTGAAGCTTTCTTT
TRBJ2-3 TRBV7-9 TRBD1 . CASSTTGVGADTQYF TGTGCCAGCAGCACCACAGGGGTCGGCGCAGATACGCAGTATTTT
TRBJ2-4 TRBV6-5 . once CASSLNRESIQYF TGTGCCAGCAGCCTTAACAGGGAAAGCATTCAGTACTTC
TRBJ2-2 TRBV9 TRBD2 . CASSVGLADTGELFF TGTGCCAGCAGCGTGGGACTAGCGGACACCGGGGAGCTGTTTTTT
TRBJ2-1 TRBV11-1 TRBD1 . CASSSDRGPPGNEQFF TGTGCCAGCAGCTCGGACAGGGGGCCCCCGGGCAATGAGCAGTTCTTC
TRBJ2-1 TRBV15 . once CATSRDLSSSYNEQFF TGTGCCACCAGCAGAGATCTTAGCAGCTCCTACAATGAGCAGTTCTTC
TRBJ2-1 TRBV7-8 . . CASSLRQVTNNEQFF TGTGCCAGCAGCTTGAGACAGGTAACCAACAATGAGCAGTTCTTC
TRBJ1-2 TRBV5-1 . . CASSLGQRSLYGYTF TGCGCCAGCAGCTTGGGACAGAGATCCCTCTATGGCTACACCTTC
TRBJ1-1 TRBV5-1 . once CASSLLRASTEAFF TGCGCCAGCAGCTTACTGCGGGCCTCCACTGAAGCTTTCTTT
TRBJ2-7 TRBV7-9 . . CASSLLGGEQYF TGTGCCAGCAGCTTACTGGGGGGCGAGCAGTACTTC
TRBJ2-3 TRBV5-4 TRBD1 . CASSAQDRINTQYF TGTGCCAGCAGCGCGCAGGACAGGATAAATACGCAGTATTTT
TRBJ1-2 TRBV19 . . CASSQQVLYGYTF TGTGCCAGTAGTCAACAGGTCCTCTATGGCTACACCTTC
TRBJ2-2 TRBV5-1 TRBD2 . CASRTSATGELFF TGCGCCAGTCGAACTAGCGCCACCGGGGAGCTGTTTTTT
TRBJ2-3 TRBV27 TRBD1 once CASSLGTGSFTDTQYF TGTGCCAGCAGTTTAGGGACAGGGAGTTTCACAGATACGCAGTATTTT
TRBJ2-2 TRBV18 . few CASSLEVGELFF TGTGCCAGCTCCCTAGAGGTCGGGGAGCTGTTTTTT
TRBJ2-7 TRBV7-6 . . CASSLHSSYEQYF TGTGCCAGCAGCTTACACTCTTCCTACGAGCAGTACTTC
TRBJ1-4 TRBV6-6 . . CASRDFGSEKLFF TGTGCCAGCAGGGACTTTGGTAGTGAAAAACTGTTTTTT
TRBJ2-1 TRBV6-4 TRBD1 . CARLTGTAYNEQFF TGTGCCAGATTAACCGGGACAGCTTACAATGAGCAGTTCTTC
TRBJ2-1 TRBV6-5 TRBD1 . CASSVGQGAREQFF TGTGCCAGCAGCGTGGGACAGGGGGCGCGTGAGCAGTTCTTC
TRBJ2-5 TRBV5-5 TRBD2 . CASSLDVAGGRETQYF TGTGCCAGCAGCTTGGATGTAGCGGGGGGGCGGGAGACCCAGTACTTC
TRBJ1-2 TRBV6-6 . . CASSPDEGIYGYTF TGTGCCAGCAGCCCCGATGAGGGCATCTATGGCTACACCTTC
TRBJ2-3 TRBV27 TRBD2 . CASSFIGTSGPDTQYF TGTGCCAGCAGTTTTATCGGGACTAGCGGGCCAGATACGCAGTATTTT
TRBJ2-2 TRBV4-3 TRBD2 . CASSQRAGGPTEELFF TGCGCCAGCAGCCAACGAGCGGGGGGCCCGACCGAGGAGCTGTTTTTT
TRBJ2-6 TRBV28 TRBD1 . CASLETGSGANVLTF TGTGCCAGCCTAGAGACAGGGTCGGGGGCCAACGTCCTGACTTTC
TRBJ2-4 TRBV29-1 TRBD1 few CSVEDRGGIQYF TGCAGCGTTGAGGACAGGGGTGGCATTCAGTACTTC
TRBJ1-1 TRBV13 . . CASSSTWGLSNTEAFF TGTGCCAGCAGCTCAACTTGGGGGCTCTCAAACACTGAAGCTTTCTTT
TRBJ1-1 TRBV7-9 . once CASSPTAFF TGTGCCAGCAGCCCTACGGCTTTCTTT
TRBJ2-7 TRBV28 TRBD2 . CASGLTSGRYEQYF TGTGCCAGCGGCCTGACTAGCGGGAGGTACGAGCAGTACTTC
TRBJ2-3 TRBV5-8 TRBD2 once CASSLRLAGEQYF TGTGCCAGCAGCTTGAGACTAGCGGGAGAGCAGTATTTT
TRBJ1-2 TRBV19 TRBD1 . CASSATGGRGYTF TGTGCCAGTAGTGCGACAGGGGGCCGGGGCTACACCTTC
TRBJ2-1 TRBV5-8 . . CASSSSREQFF TGTGCCAGCAGCTCTTCGCGGGAGCAGTTCTTC
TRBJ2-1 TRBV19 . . CASSISASYNEQFF TGTGCCAGTAGTATAAGCGCTTCCTACAATGAGCAGTTCTTC
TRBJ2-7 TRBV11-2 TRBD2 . CASSLRLGAGGYEQYF TGTGCCAGCAGCTTAAGGCTTGGGGCGGGAGGCTACGAGCAGTACTTC
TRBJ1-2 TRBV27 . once CASSQQEGYGYTF TGTGCCAGCAGCCAACAGGAGGGGTATGGCTACACCTTC
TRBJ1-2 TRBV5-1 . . CASRSLRGNSYGYTF TGCGCCAGCAGATCTTTGCGGGGAAATAGCTATGGCTACACCTTC
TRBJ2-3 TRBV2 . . CASSGLEGGTQYF TGTGCCAGCAGTGGGCTAGAAGGGGGTACGCAGTATTTT
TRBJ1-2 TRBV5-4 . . CASSRTTGYGYTF TGTGCCAGCAGCAGAACGACAGGCTATGGCTACACCTTC
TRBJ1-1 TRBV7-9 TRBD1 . CASSLEGQGDTEAFF TGTGCCAGCAGCTTAGAGGGACAGGGGGACACTGAAGCTTTCTTT
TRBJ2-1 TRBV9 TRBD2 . CASSPGTSGNNEQFF TGTGCCAGCAGCCCCGGGACTAGCGGAAACAATGAGCAGTTCTTC
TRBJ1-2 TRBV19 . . CASRESRVDYGYTF TGTGCCAGTAGAGAGTCCAGGGTGGACTATGGCTACACCTTC
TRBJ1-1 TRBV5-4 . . CASSLMAAGDTEAFF TGTGCCAGCAGCCTCATGGCAGCGGGGGACACTGAAGCTTTCTTT
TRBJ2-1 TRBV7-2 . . CASSLEPLRAPGKEQFF TGTGCCAGCAGCTTAGAACCTCTACGCGCCCCAGGAAAAGAGCAGTTCTTC